This T cell receptor beta chain was found in a study of Ad26.COV2.S vaccination and SARS-CoV-2 variants. Remarks on this clone: Antigen: not known.

This sample's treatment: approximately 18 received Ad26.COV2.S at low or high dose, single or two shots; several received placebo; per-sample allocation not given. Day 63 following the first vaccine or placebo injection was when the samples were taken. Broader study findings: In vaccinated individuals, spike-specific CD8+ and CD4+ T cell responses reportedly displayed substantial breadth.

Repertoires were generated with immunoSEQ multiplex PCR, while TCRdb's copy carries only in-frame clones and drops some. The sample lists 500,000 or so clones, 87% occurring once. The CDR3 totals 15 residues. Germline CDR1 SEHNR, CDR2 FQNEAQ (reference sequence). V was clipped by 1 base and J by 7 bases, with 16 bases between them. The receptor comes from a person aged 18 to 65 who received the Ad26.COV2.S COVID-19 vaccine or a placebo. Sample: peripheral blood, taken in a trial of Ad26.COV2.S vaccine versus placebo. This chain uses TRBV7-9 with TRBJ1-1; D possibly corresponds to TRBD1 (6 bases). The CDR3 nucleotides are TGTGCCAGCAGCTTAGACGGACAGTCTGCATATGAAGCTTTCTTT. Translating it yields CASSLDGQSAYEAFF.